This T cell receptor (beta chain) emerged from a study of T cells expressing NK-cell markers. Study information: Sorted T-cell subsets CD3+CD56+NKG2C+, CD3+CD56+NKG2C- and CD3+CD56-NKG2C+ were TCR beta-sequenced. Overall study results and limits: There were a handful of donors in whom these clonotypes also led the CD3+CD56-NKG2C+ fraction. Each of a handful of donors carried dominant NKG2C+ clonotypes accounting for about 1.0-7.0% of CD8+ T cells.

TCR beta cDNA was made by 5'RACE template switching with UMIs. TCRdb re-called the 5' RACE reads and gives one entry per CDR3 protein, without DNA. There are under 600,000 distinct CDR3 sequences in the sample, with about 1.5% held by the top ten. Of note for this clonotype: Antigen unknown.

Germline V lookup: CDR1 MNHEY, CDR2 SVGEGT. This CDR3 spans 17 amino acids. The sample was blood T cells: a sorted CD56 or NKG2C T cell subset, CD4+ or CD8+ T cells, or bulk PBMC T cells (not recorded which). This rearrangement joins TRBV6-2 or TRBV6-3 to TRBJ2-1; the TRBD2 assignment by TCRdb is unverifiable without DNA. This clonotype originated in a woman in her fifties or sixties in good health. CDR3 residues: CASSYSKGLAPYNEQFF.